Shown below are 11 T cell receptor beta chains from a single sample sequenced in a study of early T cells in non-severe SARS-CoV-2 infection. TCRdb independently ran MiXCR on the 5' RACE reads; one entry per CDR3 protein. This table holds fewer than 120,000 distinct CDR3 sequences, around an eighth found once. The starting material was whole blood, obtained at baseline. These receptors were collected from an adult who was a healthcare worker with PCR-confirmed SARS-CoV-2 infection or an uninfected control (not recorded which).

This clonotype was recorded a few times. The rearrangement links TRBV19 to TRBJ2-7, with TRBD1 identical over 8 bases. The J segment lost 3 bases and the V segment lost 6 bases, leaving 10 bases of the junction unmatched. Germline V gene sequence: CDR1 LNHDA, CDR2 SQIVND (reference sequence). The CDR3 is 15 residues long. CDR3 sequence: CASRKTGVSRYEQYF. CDR3 coding DNA: TGTGCCAGTAGGAAGACAGGGGTATCCCGCTACGAGCAGTACTTC.

This clonotype has only a few counts. The chain recombines TRBV15 with TRBJ2-7; D may be TRBD2 (5 bases). The CDR3 has 15 amino acids. Trimming pared 2 bases from V and 0 bases from J, leaving 11 bases between. Per the germline V gene, CDR1 is LNHNV and CDR2 is YYDKDF (reference sequence). The chain's CDR3 is CATSRSRVDSYEQYF. As DNA, the CDR3 is TGTGCCACCAGCAGATCGCGGGTGGACTCCTACGAGCAGTACTTC.

This clonotype was seen ten or more times. The V call is TRBV18, the J call TRBJ2-1, with D unclear. Germline values: CDR1 KGHSH, CDR2 LQKENI. The CDR3 sequence is 15 residues long. V was shortened by 0 bases and J by 4 bases, with 10 bases between the two germline ends. The CDR3 region is CASSPPGIGYNEQFF. In DNA, the CDR3 is TGTGCCAGCTCACCACCGGGGATTGGGTACAATGAGCAGTTCTTC.

At least ten counts were recorded for this clonotype. The V gene is TRBV9, the J gene TRBJ2-5; 8 positions match TRBD1. The CDR3 loop spans 13 amino acids. Germline CDR1 reads SGDLS; CDR2 reads YYNGEE. V shed 3 bases and J 4 bases; nucleotides not matched to a gene: 2. The DNA of the CDR3 is TGTGCCAGCAGCGCACAGGGGGTAGAGACCCAGTACTTC. Its protein product is CASSAQGVETQYF.

This clonotype was seen at least ten times. The rearrangement joins TRBV25-1 to TRBJ2-7; D unclear. Germline V gives CDR1 MGHDK, CDR2 SYGVNS. This CDR3 comprises 12 residues. The V end was cut by 6 bases, the J end by 4 bases, with 10 bases between. DNA for the CDR3: TGTGCCAGCAGCCCCCTTGGATACGAGCAGTACTTC. Translation: CASSPLGYEQYF.

This clonotype was counted a few times. The chain recombines TRBV28 with TRBJ1-5, with no clear D. CDR1 and CDR2 from the germline V gene are MDHEN and SYDVKM. Trimming stripped 3 bases from V and 11 bases from J, with 8 bases between. The CDR3 contains 11 residues. The CDR3 DNA sequence: TGTGCCAGCAGTTTGGGTTTCTCCCAGCATTTT. As protein: CASSLGFSQHF.

On this clonotype itself: A much larger clone lies a single base off, so this may be a read error. The chain uses TRBV25-1 and TRBJ1-1; 7 bases match TRBD1. The CDR3 has 13 residues. Germline V gene data show CDR1 as MGHDK and CDR2 as SYGVNS. The V and J ends lost 4 bases and 1 base, in that order; junction bases with no gene match: 0. CDR3 nucleotides: TGTGCCAGCAGTGGACAGGGGAACACTGAAGCTTTCTTT. Translation: CASSGQGNTEAFF.

The chain has TRBV20-1 and TRBJ2-5; no clear D gene. With 5 bases removed from V and 2 bases from J, the gap between germline ends came to 3 bases. Germline CDR1 and CDR2: DFQATT and SNEGSKA (reference sequence). The CDR3 loop spans 10 amino acids. The CDR3 bases are TGCAGTGCTCAACAAGAGACCCAGTACTTC. Translated, it gives CSAQQETQYF.

This rearrangement joins TRBV27 to TRBJ1-1; D remains unclear. This CDR3 is 14 amino acids long. Germline V gene sequence: CDR1 MNHEY, CDR2 SMNVEV (reference sequence). Trimming left V 2 bases short and J 1 base short, with 8 bases between. The chain's CDR3 is CASSLRVTNTEAFF. The CDR3 coding sequence is TGTGCCAGCAGTTTACGGGTCACGAACACTGAAGCTTTCTTT.

This clonotype was detected a few times. The V gene is TRBV4-1, the J gene TRBJ1-5; D is possibly TRBD1 (6 bases). The CDR3 contains 16 residues. CDR1 is MGHRA and CDR2 is YSYEKL in the germline V gene. Trimming took 3 bases from V and 0 from J, leaving 12 bases between them. The CDR3 sequence is CASSHTTGYSNQPQHF. DNA for the CDR3: TGCGCCAGCAGCCATACGACAGGCTATAGCAATCAGCCCCAGCATTTT.

To note about this clonotype: Since a much larger clone is just one base distant, this may be a read error. The chain uses TRBV12-3 or TRBV12-4 and TRBJ1-1; D gene unclear. CDR3 length equals 14 residues. V lost 3 bases and J lost 1, with 9 bases in between. In DNA, the CDR3 is TGTGCCAGCAGTTTTCAGGCACCGAACACTGAAGCTTTCTTT. It codes for CASSFQAPNTEAFF.